This record looks at one TCR beta chain sequence and its context. Trimming took 1 base from V and 7 from J; bases not matched to a gene: 2. This CDR3 contains 13 residues. The germline gives CDR1 SGHRS, CDR2 YFSETQ. The data were produced by immunoSEQ multiplex PCR, yet TCRdb's version contains in-frame clones alone and is incomplete. Found here are roughly 87,000 clones, approximately 84% of them singletons; the top ten hold roughly a sixth. The data are from a study of blood T cell repertoires in COVID-19. The sequenced sample consisted of peripheral blood. This chain links TRBV5-1 with TRBJ2-1; TRBD2 aligns across 7 bases. The receptor was isolated from a woman aged 60-75 years with acute or convalescent COVID-19. The CDR3 protein is CASSLPGGNEQFF. The CDR3 DNA sequence: TGCGCCAGCAGCTTGCCGGGGGGAAATGAGCAGTTCTTC.